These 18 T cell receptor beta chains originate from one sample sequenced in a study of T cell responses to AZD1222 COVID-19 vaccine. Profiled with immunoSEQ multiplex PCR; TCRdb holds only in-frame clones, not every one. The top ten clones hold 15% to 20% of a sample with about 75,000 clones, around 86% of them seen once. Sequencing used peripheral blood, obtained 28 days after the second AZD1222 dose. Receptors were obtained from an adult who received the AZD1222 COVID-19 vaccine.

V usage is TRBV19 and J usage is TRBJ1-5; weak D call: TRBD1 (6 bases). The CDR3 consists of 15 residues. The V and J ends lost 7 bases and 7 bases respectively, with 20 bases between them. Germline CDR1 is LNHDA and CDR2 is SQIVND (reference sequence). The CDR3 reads CASIPPGEPVQPQHF. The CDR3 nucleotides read TGTGCCAGTATCCCCCCAGGGGAGCCGGTGCAGCCCCAGCATTTT.

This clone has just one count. CDR3 in DNA: TGTGCCAGCAGCCAAGAGGCCAGGCTTGAGCAGTTCTTC. As protein: CASSQEARLEQFF. The chain uses TRBV3-1 (or the pseudogene TRBV3-2) and TRBJ2-1; D is undetermined. CDR1 LGHDT and CDR2 YNNKEL come from the germline V gene (reference sequence). V was trimmed by 0 bases and J by 9 bases, leaving 9 bases between them. This CDR3 spans 13 amino acids.

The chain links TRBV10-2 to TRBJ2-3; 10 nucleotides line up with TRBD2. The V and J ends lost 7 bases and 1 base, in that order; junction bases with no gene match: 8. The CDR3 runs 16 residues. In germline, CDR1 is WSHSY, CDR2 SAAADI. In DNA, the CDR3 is TGCGCCAGCACCCCAGCGGGGGGGTGGGGCACAGATACGCAGTATTTT. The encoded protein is CASTPAGGWGTDTQYF.

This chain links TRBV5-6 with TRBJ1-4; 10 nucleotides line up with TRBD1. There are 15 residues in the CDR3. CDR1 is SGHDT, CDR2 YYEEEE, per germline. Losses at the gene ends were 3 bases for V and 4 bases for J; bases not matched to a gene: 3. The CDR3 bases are TGTGCCAGCAGCTCGGGGACAGGGGTTAATGAAAAACTGTTTTTT. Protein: CASSSGTGVNEKLFF.

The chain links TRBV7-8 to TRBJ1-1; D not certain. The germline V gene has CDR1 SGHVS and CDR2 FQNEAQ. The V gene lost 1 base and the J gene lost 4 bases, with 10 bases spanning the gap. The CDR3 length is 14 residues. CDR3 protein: CASSLVIEGTEAFF. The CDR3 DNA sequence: TGTGCCAGCAGCTTAGTTATCGAGGGCACTGAAGCTTTCTTT.

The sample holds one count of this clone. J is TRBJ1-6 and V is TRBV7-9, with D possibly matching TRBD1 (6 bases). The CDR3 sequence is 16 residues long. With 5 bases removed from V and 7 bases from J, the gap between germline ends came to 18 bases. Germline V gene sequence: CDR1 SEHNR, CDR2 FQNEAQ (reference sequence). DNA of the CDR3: TGTGCCAGCAGCCGCTGGGGGGCTCCCGGGAATTCACCCCTCCACTTT. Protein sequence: CASSRWGAPGNSPLHF.

CDR3 nucleotide sequence: TGTGCCAGCAGTGAGACAGCCGGGGAGCTGTTTTTT. This sequence encodes CASSETAGELFF. V is TRBV2 and J is TRBJ2-2; a weak D match, TRBD1 (5 bases). The CDR3 runs to 12 residues. Trimming pared 3 bases from V and 6 bases from J, leaving 5 bases between. Germline CDR1 is SNHLY and CDR2 is FYNNEI.

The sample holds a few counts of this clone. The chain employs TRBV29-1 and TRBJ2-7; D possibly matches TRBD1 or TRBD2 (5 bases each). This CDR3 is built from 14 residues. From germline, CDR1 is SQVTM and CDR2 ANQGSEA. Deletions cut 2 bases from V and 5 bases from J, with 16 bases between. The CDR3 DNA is TGCAGCGTTGAAACCCGGTCAGGGAGAAACGAGCAGTACTTC. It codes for CSVETRSGRNEQYF.

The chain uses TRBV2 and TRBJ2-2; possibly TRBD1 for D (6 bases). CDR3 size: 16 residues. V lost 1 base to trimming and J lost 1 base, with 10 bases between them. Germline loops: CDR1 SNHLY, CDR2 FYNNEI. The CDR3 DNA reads TGTGCCAGCAGTGAAGACAGGGTGGGGAACACCGGGGAGCTGTTTTTT. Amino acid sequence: CASSEDRVGNTGELFF.

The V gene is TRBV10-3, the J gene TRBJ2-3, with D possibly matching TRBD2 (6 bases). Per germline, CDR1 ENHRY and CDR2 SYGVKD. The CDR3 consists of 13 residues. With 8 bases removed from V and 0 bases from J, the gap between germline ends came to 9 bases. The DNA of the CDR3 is TGTGCCATCGCCGGGACTAGCACAGATACGCAGTATTTT. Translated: CAIAGTSTDTQYF.

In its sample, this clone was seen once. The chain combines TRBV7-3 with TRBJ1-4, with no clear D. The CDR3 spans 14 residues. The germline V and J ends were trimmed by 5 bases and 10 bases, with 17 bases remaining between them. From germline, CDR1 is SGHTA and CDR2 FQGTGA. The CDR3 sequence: CASSPEGGNGKLFF. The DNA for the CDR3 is TGTGCCAGCAGCCCAGAGGGTGGGAACGGAAAACTGTTTTTT.

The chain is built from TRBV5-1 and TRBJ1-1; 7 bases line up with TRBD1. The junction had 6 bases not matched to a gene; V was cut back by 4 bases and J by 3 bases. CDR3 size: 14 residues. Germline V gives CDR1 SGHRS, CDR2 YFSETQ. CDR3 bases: TGCGCCAGCAGCCACCCGGGACAGTACACTGAAGCTTTCTTT. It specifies CASSHPGQYTEAFF.

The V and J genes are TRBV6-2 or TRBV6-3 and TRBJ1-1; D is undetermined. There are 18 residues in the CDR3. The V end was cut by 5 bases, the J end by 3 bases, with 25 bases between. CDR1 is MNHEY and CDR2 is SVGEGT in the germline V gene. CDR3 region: CASSIPLGYPPRDTEAFF. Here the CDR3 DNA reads TGTGCCAGCAGTATACCATTGGGGTACCCCCCTCGGGACACTGAAGCTTTCTTT.

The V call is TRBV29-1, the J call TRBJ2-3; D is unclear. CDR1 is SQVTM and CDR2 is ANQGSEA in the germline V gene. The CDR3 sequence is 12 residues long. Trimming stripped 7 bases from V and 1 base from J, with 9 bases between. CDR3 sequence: CSGESGTDTQYF. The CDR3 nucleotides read TGCAGCGGAGAAAGCGGCACAGATACGCAGTATTTT.

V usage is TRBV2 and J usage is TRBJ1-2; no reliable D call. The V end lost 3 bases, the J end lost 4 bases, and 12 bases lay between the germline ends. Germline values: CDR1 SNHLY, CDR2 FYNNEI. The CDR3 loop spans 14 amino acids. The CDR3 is CASSEGIESYGYTF. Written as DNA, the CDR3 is TGTGCCAGCAGTGAGGGGATAGAAAGCTATGGCTACACCTTC.

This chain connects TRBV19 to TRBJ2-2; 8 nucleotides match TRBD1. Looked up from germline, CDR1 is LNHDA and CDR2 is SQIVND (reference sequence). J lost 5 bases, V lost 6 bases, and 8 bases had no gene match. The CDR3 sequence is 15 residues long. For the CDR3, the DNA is TGTGCCAGTAGATTAGGACAGGGTGGAACCGGGGAGCTGTTTTTT. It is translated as CASRLGQGGTGELFF.

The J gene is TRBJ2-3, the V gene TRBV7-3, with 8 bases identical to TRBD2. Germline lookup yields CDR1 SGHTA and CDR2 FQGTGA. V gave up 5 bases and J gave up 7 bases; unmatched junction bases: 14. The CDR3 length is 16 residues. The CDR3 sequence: CASSPLGGAQMNTQYF. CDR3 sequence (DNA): TGTGCCAGCAGCCCACTCGGGGGGGCCCAAATGAATACGCAGTATTTT. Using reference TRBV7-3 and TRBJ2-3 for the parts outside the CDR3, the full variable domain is GAGVSQTPSNKVTEKGKYVELRCDPISGHTALYWYRQSLGQGPEFLIYFQGTGAADDSGLPNDRFFAVRPEGSVSTLKIQRTERGDSAVYLCASSPLGGAQMNTQYFGPGTRLTVL.

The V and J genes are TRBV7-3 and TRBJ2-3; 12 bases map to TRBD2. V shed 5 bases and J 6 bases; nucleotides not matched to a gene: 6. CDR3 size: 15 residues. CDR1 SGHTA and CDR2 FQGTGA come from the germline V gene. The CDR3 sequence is CASSQLAGGLDTQYF. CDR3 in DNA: TGTGCCAGCAGCCAACTAGCGGGGGGATTGGATACGCAGTATTTT.